A single sample gave rise to the 29 T cell receptor beta chains below, sequenced in a study of control samples from healthy donors and cancer patients. Profiled with immunoSEQ multiplex PCR; TCRdb holds only in-frame clones, not every one. The data hold tens of thousands of clones, with around 94% observed a single time. Sequenced material: blood. Receptors originate from a man in his thirties or forties in good health.

The CDR3 region is CASSFLGRRTDTQYF. CDR3 coding DNA: TGTGCCAGCAGCTTTCTTGGCAGGCGCACAGATACGCAGTATTTT. J is TRBJ2-3 and V is TRBV7-2, with no clear D. The V gene's germline CDR1 is SGHTA and CDR2 FQGNSA. This CDR3 contains 15 residues. With 3 bases removed from V and 1 base from J, the gap between germline ends came to 11 bases.

This clone was seen only once. This chain joins TRBV4-3 and TRBJ1-1; D is possibly TRBD1 (6 bases). Germline CDR1 and CDR2: LGHNA and YSLEER. V was trimmed by 2 bases and J by 1 base, leaving 8 bases between them. The CDR3 contains 14 residues. This CDR3 reads CASSQLQGNTEAFF. DNA for the CDR3: TGCGCCAGCAGCCAACTACAGGGGAACACTGAAGCTTTCTTT.

This clone was seen just once. The rearrangement uses TRBV7-3 and TRBJ2-1; 9 bases fit TRBD1. CDR1 is SGHTA, CDR2 FQGTGA, per germline. The CDR3 spans 15 residues. V was pared by 2 bases and J by 5 bases, with 4 bases of the junction left unmatched. CDR3 amino acids: CASSLGRTGDNEQFF. The DNA for the CDR3 is TGTGCCAGCAGCTTAGGGCGGACAGGGGACAATGAGCAGTTCTTC. The full variable domain, rest sourced from reference TRBV7-3 and TRBJ2-1, is GAGVSQTPSNKVTEKGKYVELRCDPISGHTALYWYRQSLGQGPEFLIYFQGTGAADDSGLPNDRFFAVRPEGSVSTLKIQRTERGDSAVYLCASSLGRTGDNEQFFGPGTRLTVL.

For the CDR3, the DNA is TGTGCCAGCAGCTTAGTAGCGGCAGGGCTGGGTCGGGCGACCCAGTACTTC. It is translated as CASSLVAAGLGRATQYF. This chain joins TRBV7-2 and TRBJ2-5; the D gene is possibly TRBD2 (6 bases). Germline V CDR1 and CDR2: SGHTA, FQGNSA. The CDR3 extends over 17 amino acids. The V end was cut by 1 base, the J end by 7 bases, with 22 bases between.

The genes are TRBV10-3 and TRBJ2-2, with 8 bases lining up with TRBD1. V shed 1 base, J shed 5 bases, and the junction held 6 bases outside the gene matches. CDR3 length: 16 residues. CDR1 ENHRY and CDR2 SYGVKD come from the germline V gene. As DNA, the CDR3 is TGTGCCATCAGTGAGTACGGACAGGGTCGGACCGGGGAGCTGTTTTTT. Translating gives CAISEYGQGRTGELFF.

This clone appeared once. The rearrangement uses TRBV12-3 or TRBV12-4 and TRBJ2-7; D call uncertain. V was cut by 6 bases and J by 2 bases, with 11 bases left in between. This CDR3 is built from 13 residues. CDR3 DNA sequence: TGTGCCAGCAGCCCCGGTCTAGCCTACGAGCAGTACTTC. Translation gives CASSPGLAYEQYF.

The CDR3 DNA reads TGTGCCAGCAGCGTGGGACTAGCGGGAGGGCATTACGAGCAGTACTTC. As protein: CASSVGLAGGHYEQYF. The V and J genes are TRBV5-4 and TRBJ2-7; 16 bases line up with TRBD2. CDR1 SGHNT and CDR2 YYREEE come from the germline V gene (reference sequence). The CDR3 is 16 residues long. The V gene end was trimmed by 4 bases and the J gene end by 4 bases; junction bases not matched to a gene: 5.

V and J are TRBV6-5 and TRBJ2-5, with D tentatively TRBD2 (5 bases). Deletions cut 5 bases from V and 0 bases from J, with 10 bases between. Germline assignment: CDR1 MNHEY and CDR2 SVGAGI. CDR3 size: 14 residues. CDR3 residues: CASSKTTYQETQYF. Written as DNA, the CDR3 is TGTGCCAGCAGTAAGACTACCTACCAAGAGACCCAGTACTTC.

In its sample, this clone was seen once. An end of the junction does not agree with germline; a read error may underlie this. The chain links TRBV7-7 to TRBJ2-3; D not certain. The CDR3 spans 13 residues. The germline V gene encodes CDR1 SSHAT and CDR2 FNYEAQ (reference sequence). CDR3 DNA sequence: TGTGCTAGCAGCCTAGAAAGCACAGATACGCAGTATTTT. Protein: CASSLESTDTQYF.

The V and J genes are TRBV28 and TRBJ1-3; D gene uncertain. The CDR3 is made up of 16 amino acids. Germline lookup yields CDR1 MDHEN and CDR2 SYDVKM. V was cut by 3 bases and J by 3 bases, with 15 bases left in between. CDR3 sequence: CASSFWFRSGGNTIYF. DNA for the CDR3: TGTGCCAGCAGTTTTTGGTTTCGGTCGGGTGGAAACACCATATATTTT.

This chain uses TRBV24-1 with TRBJ2-7, with 9 bases lining up with TRBD1. Germline-derived CDR1 and CDR2 are KGHDR and SFDVKD. The CDR3 spans 16 residues. J lost 5 bases, V lost 3 bases, and 10 bases had no gene match. CDR3 region: CATSDTSGTGRHEQYF. CDR3 nucleotides: TGTGCCACCAGTGATACCTCCGGGACAGGGCGCCACGAGCAGTACTTC.

V usage is TRBV6-2 or TRBV6-3 and J usage is TRBJ2-1; 9 nucleotides line up with TRBD2. The trim removed 6 bases at V and 5 bases at J, leaving 8 bases unmatched. Germline CDR1 MNHEY, CDR2 SVGEGT. The CDR3 loop spans 15 amino acids. In nucleotides, the CDR3 is TGTGCCAGCAGCCCCCCCCAGCGGGGGGACAATGAGCAGTTCTTC. Its protein product is CASSPPQRGDNEQFF.

The chain combines TRBV10-3 with TRBJ1-3; 11 bases match TRBD1. The germline gives CDR1 ENHRY, CDR2 SYGVKD. J gave up 8 bases and V 10 bases, and 7 bases lay outside the gene matches. CDR3 length: 13 residues. The CDR3 here is CATGQGATDTIYF. In DNA, the CDR3 is TGTGCCACCGGACAGGGGGCAACGGACACCATATATTTT.

The chain is built from TRBV6-2 or TRBV6-3 and TRBJ1-2; TRBD1 agrees at 9 bases. The CDR3 runs 17 residues. V trimming: 5 bases; J trimming: 5 bases; junction bases outside the gene matches: 15. Germline CDR1 and CDR2: MNHEY and SVGEGT. The CDR3 region is CASSPSGTGFAGYGYTF. CDR3 sequence (DNA): TGTGCCAGCAGTCCATCCGGGACAGGGTTTGCAGGTTATGGCTACACCTTC.

The chain couples TRBV5-1 to TRBJ2-7; 9 nucleotides agree with TRBD1. The length of the CDR3 is 15 residues. The J segment lost 6 bases and the V segment lost 4 bases, leaving 11 bases of the junction unmatched. Germline V gives CDR1 SGHRS, CDR2 YFSETQ. CDR3 DNA sequence: TGCGCCAGCAGCATGGGACAGGGCGGCTCGTTCGAGCAGTACTTC. Its protein product is CASSMGQGGSFEQYF.

The chain joins TRBV6-7 to TRBJ2-3; D is undetermined. TRBV6-7 is an ORF, with its function uncertain. The CDR3 totals 19 residues. V shed 2 bases and J shed 1 base, with 22 bases lying between them. The CDR3 bases are TGTGCCAGCAGTTACCCGTTAATCCTAAGTAGCCGCCGCACAGATACGCAGTATTTT. The encoded protein is CASSYPLILSSRRTDTQYF.

The V and J genes are TRBV11-2 and TRBJ2-4; TRBD2 matches at 7 bases. Per the germline V gene, CDR1 is SGHAT and CDR2 is FQNNGV. Unmatched junction bases numbered 15, after V lost 7 bases and J lost 0 bases. CDR3 length: 18 residues. For the CDR3, the DNA is TGTGCCAGCAACCACATAGGGGAAGCGGGGTTAGCCAAAAACATTCAGTACTTC. Protein product: CASNHIGEAGLAKNIQYF.

This clone has a single count. The CDR3 loop reads CASSLSGRDGYTF. Written as DNA, the CDR3 is TGTGCCAGCAGCTTGTCAGGGCGCGACGGCTACACCTTC. The rearrangement uses TRBV7-9 and TRBJ1-2; a weak D match, TRBD1 (5 bases). The CDR3 totals 13 residues. Trimming shortened V by 3 bases and J by 8 bases, and 13 bases separated the two germline ends. CDR1 SEHNR and CDR2 FQNEAQ come from the germline V gene (reference sequence).

The chain joins TRBV14 to TRBJ1-6, with D unresolved. With 0 bases removed from V and 3 bases from J, the gap between germline ends came to 9 bases. The germline V gene encodes CDR1 SGHDN and CDR2 FVKESK. The CDR3 runs to 16 residues. The CDR3 DNA reads TGTGCCAGCAGCCAAGATATGCCCCTCTATAATTCACCCCTCCACTTT. It encodes CASSQDMPLYNSPLHF.

The V call is TRBV6-5, the J call TRBJ1-1, with D uncertain. The CDR3 length is 14 residues. Germline values: CDR1 MNHEY, CDR2 SVGAGI. V was trimmed by 5 bases and J by 0 bases, leaving 10 bases between them. The CDR3 region is CASSPIDLNTEAFF. The CDR3 DNA reads TGTGCCAGCAGTCCGATAGACCTGAACACTGAAGCTTTCTTT.

The V gene is TRBV5-4, the J gene TRBJ1-2; tentatively, D is TRBD1 (6 bases). V lost 5 bases and J lost 10, with 24 bases in between. Germline V CDR1 and CDR2: SGHNT, YYREEE (reference sequence). CDR3 length: 15 amino acids. The DNA of the CDR3 is TGTGCCAGCAGTTCCGAGGGTCGGGGGCTCGGGATCTACACCTTC. Its protein product is CASSSEGRGLGIYTF.

Concerning this clone: At the DNA level, this CDR3 is encoded by other sequences in the same sample as well. V and J are TRBV5-1 and TRBJ1-1; D not certain. V was trimmed by 0 bases and J by 0 bases, leaving 3 bases between them. The CDR3 consists of 13 residues. The germline V gene encodes CDR1 SGHRS and CDR2 YFSETQ. The CDR3 DNA follows: TGCGCCAGCAGCTTGGGTCTGAACACTGAAGCTTTCTTT. This translates into CASSLGLNTEAFF. The variable domain in full, completed from reference TRBV5-1 and TRBJ1-1, reads KAGVTQTPRYLIKTRGQQVTLSCSPISGHRSVSWYQQTPGQGLQFLFEYFSETQRNKGNFPGRFSGRQFSNSRSEMNVSTLELGDSALYLCASSLGLNTEAFFGQGTRLTVV.

The chain recombines TRBV4-2 with TRBJ1-5; D is ambiguous. Germline assignment: CDR1 LGHNA and CDR2 YNFKEQ. V lost 3 bases to trimming and J lost 0 bases, with 9 bases between them. This CDR3 contains 15 residues. The CDR3 coding sequence is TGTGCCAGCAGCCAGGAGTCAAGTAGCAATCAGCCCCAGCATTTT. This gives the protein CASSQESSSNQPQHF.

The gene calls are TRBV4-1 and TRBJ2-1; D gene unclear. V lost 5 bases, J lost 4 bases, and 15 bases lay in between. Germline lookup yields CDR1 MGHRA and CDR2 YSYEKL. This CDR3 spans 15 amino acids. The CDR3 nucleotides read TGCGCCAGCAGCAGGCCCGGGCCTACTTACAATGAGCAGTTCTTC. It encodes CASSRPGPTYNEQFF.

This chain joins TRBV5-6 and TRBJ2-3; 12 bases line up with TRBD2. In germline, CDR1 is SGHDT, CDR2 YYEEEE. With 3 bases clipped from V and 5 bases from J, the junction kept 10 bases outside the gene matches. The CDR3 is 17 amino acids. The CDR3 loop reads CASSWEMTSGGGDTQYF. The CDR3 DNA sequence: TGTGCCAGCAGCTGGGAGATGACTAGCGGGGGAGGAGATACGCAGTATTTT.

V and J are TRBV28 and TRBJ2-6; D not resolved. Trimming stripped 4 bases from V and 1 base from J, with 5 bases between. This CDR3 comprises 14 residues. Germline loops: CDR1 MDHEN, CDR2 SYDVKM. The CDR3 reads CASSSTSGANVLTF. The DNA for the CDR3 is TGTGCCAGCAGTTCTACGTCTGGGGCCAACGTCCTGACTTTC.

This clone was counted once. The rearrangement links TRBV27 to TRBJ2-2; no clear D. Looked up from germline, CDR1 is MNHEY and CDR2 is SMNVEV (reference sequence). The CDR3 is 12 amino acids. V lost 3 bases to trimming and J lost 5 bases, with 4 bases between them. CDR3 amino acids: CASSFRTGELFF. The CDR3 bases are TGTGCCAGCAGTTTCAGAACCGGGGAGCTGTTTTTT.

Notes on this clone: Germline is not matched at one junction end, which may reflect a read error. J is TRBJ2-5 and V is TRBV7-7; D gene uncertain. This CDR3 has 15 residues. The germline V gene has CDR1 SSHAT and CDR2 FNYEAQ (reference sequence). The CDR3 coding sequence is TGTGCTAGCAGTCCTACTCCCGTTGGACAAGAGACCCAGTACTTC. As protein: CASSPTPVGQETQYF.

The chain uses TRBV7-2 and TRBJ2-3, with D hard to call. The CDR3 sequence is 14 residues long. Germline CDR1 and CDR2: SGHTA and FQGNSA. The V end lost 4 bases, the J end lost 6 bases, and 14 bases lay between the germline ends. The CDR3 bases are TGTGCCAGCAGCTCTTTCCGAATTGCGGATACGCAGTATTTT. Translating gives CASSSFRIADTQYF.